The present entry profiles one T cell receptor (beta chain) with its context. Its antigen is as yet unknown. The source of the sample is a study of CXCR3-negative and CXCR3-positive naive CD8 T cells. Overall study results and limits: Similarly elevated diversity marked both naive subsets, with memory CD8+ cells showing far lower diversity. TRBV-TRBJ usage matched between naive CXCR3-negative and CXCR3-positive cells but not between memory cells.

Each TRB cDNA library was prepared by 5' RACE (with UMI labels). TCRdb reprocessed the 5' RACE reads and reports one entry per CDR3 protein, with no DNA. Across tens of thousands of distinct CDR3 sequences, the top ten clones capture about 1% of the sample. The sample consisted of naive CXCR3- CD8+ T cells from blood. The subset denotes: CD45RO-CCR7+CD27+CD95- naive CD8+ T cells lacking CXCR3 (TNR3-). The receptor was isolated from a human donor in good health. Some clones in this sample may be carry-over from other donors' samples.

The CDR3 loop is CSVAGEGGELFF. J is TRBJ2-2 and V is TRBV29-1. Germline assignment: CDR1 SQVTM and CDR2 ANQGSEA. The length of the CDR3 is 12 residues.